The clone carrying this T cell receptor beta chain was detected only a few times. Its specificity is unknown. The entry originates in a study of T-cell memory formation after mild COVID-19. Study results and limitations: Several responding clones turned up in pre-infection memory, indicating that cross-reactive memory may have taken part.

CDR1 is DFQATT and CDR2 is SNEGSKA in the germline V gene (reference sequence). CDR3 size: 15 residues. Trimming took 4 bases from V and 4 from J, leaving 17 bases between them. One entry per CDR3 protein, called by TCRdb with MiXCR from the 5' RACE reads. In the table there are some 130,000 distinct CDR3 sequences, about 15% of which are singletons. Sample: PBMCs or a T cell subset sorted from them (not recorded which). The TCR sequence derives from an adult woman who had mild COVID-19 (a few samples of this study predate the infection). Cell type and time point are not known. The chain joins TRBV20-1 to TRBJ1-3; D uncertain. The chain's CDR3 is CSAIGRNFLGNTIYF. The CDR3 bases are TGCAGTGCTATCGGACGAAACTTTCTGGGAAACACCATATATTTT.